The clone carrying this TCR beta chain turned up a few times. Deletions cut 3 bases from V and 5 bases from J, with 10 bases between. CDR3 size: 13 residues. CDR1 LNHDA and CDR2 SQIVND come from the germline V gene (reference sequence). This record comes from a study of cytomegalovirus exposure and HLA in healthy donors. The PCR contained 60 Vbeta and 13 Jbeta primers. Assay: immunoSEQ multiplex PCR; the TCRdb copy retains only in-frame clones and omits some. In the table there are more than 85,000 clones, roughly 15% of which are singletons. The chain recombines TRBV19 with TRBJ2-5, with D hard to call. This receptor was obtained from a female donor in good health and CMV-seronegative. The sample was PBMCs. For the CDR3, the DNA is TGTGCCAGTAGTATCTCGGGTGTGGAGACCCAGTACTTC. Amino acid sequence: CASSISGVETQYF.